This T cell receptor (beta chain) was observed in a study of neurological immune-mediated disorders. Study findings and constraints: According to phylogenetic grouping, one related-CDR3 cluster, a possible signature, contained the repertoires of 18 of 34 multiple sclerosis patients. TCR clonal expansion peaked in HTLV-1-associated myelopathy patients and was lowest in multiple sclerosis patients.

The authors produced cDNA by 5'RACE using 10-nucleotide random UMIs. In TCRdb, the 5' RACE reads were re-called with MiXCR into one record per CDR3 protein. The sample records about 52,000 distinct CDR3 sequences, roughly 3.8% being singletons. In germline, CDR1 is KGHDR, CDR2 SFDVKD. CDR3 length equals 13 residues. J gave up 5 bases and V 7 bases, and 3 bases lay outside the gene matches. Preparation of the unsorted libraries drew on 2 million PBMCs stored at -80 C. This clonotype was found many times. The antigen is not known. The receptor was derived from a man in his 60s with multiple sclerosis. The sequenced sample was PBMCs. V gene TRBV24-1 combines with J gene TRBJ1-1; 10 bases map to TRBD1. In DNA, the CDR3 is TGTGCCACCAGCGGGGGACAGGGGACTGAAGCTTTCTTT. Residues: CATSGGQGTEAFF.